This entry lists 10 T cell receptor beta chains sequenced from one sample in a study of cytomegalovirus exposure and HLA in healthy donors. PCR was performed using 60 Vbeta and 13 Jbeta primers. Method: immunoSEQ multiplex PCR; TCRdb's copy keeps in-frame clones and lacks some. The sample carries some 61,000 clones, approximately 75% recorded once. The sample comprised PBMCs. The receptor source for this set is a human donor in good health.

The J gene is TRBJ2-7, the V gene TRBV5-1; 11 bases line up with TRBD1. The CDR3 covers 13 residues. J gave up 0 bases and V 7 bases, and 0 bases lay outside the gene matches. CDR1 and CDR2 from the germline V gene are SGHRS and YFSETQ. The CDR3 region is CASGTGGSYEQYF. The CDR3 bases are TGCGCCAGCGGGACAGGGGGCTCCTACGAGCAGTACTTC. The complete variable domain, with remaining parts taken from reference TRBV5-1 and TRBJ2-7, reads KAGVTQTPRYLIKTRGQQVTLSCSPISGHRSVSWYQQTPGQGLQFLFEYFSETQRNKGNFPGRFSGRQFSNSRSEMNVSTLELGDSALYLCASGTGGSYEQYFGPGTRLTVT.

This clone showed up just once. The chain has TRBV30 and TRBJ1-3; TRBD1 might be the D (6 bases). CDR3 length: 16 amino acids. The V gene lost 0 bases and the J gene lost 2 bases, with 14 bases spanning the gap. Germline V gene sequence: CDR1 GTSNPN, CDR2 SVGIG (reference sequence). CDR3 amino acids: CAWSVKGGMAGNTIYF. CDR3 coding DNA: TGTGCCTGGAGTGTGAAAGGGGGTATGGCTGGAAACACCATATATTTT.

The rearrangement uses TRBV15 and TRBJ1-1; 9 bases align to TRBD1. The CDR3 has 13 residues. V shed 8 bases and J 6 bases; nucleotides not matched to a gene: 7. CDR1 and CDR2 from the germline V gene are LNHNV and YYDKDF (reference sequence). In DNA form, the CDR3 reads TGTGCCACCCGGGGACAGGGTAGCCCTGAAGCTTTCTTT. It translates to CATRGQGSPEAFF.

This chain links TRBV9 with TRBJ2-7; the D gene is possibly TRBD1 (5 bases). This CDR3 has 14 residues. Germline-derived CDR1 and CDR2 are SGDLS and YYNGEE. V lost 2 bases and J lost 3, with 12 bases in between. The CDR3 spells CASSVSGISYEQYF. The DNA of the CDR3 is TGTGCCAGCAGCGTTTCAGGGATAAGCTACGAGCAGTACTTC. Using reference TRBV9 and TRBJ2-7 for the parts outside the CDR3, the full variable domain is DSGVTQTPKHLITATGQRVTLRCSPRSGDLSVYWYQQSLDQGLQFLIQYYNGEERAKGNILERFSAQQFPDLHSELNLSSLELGDSALYFCASSVSGISYEQYFGPGTRLTVT.

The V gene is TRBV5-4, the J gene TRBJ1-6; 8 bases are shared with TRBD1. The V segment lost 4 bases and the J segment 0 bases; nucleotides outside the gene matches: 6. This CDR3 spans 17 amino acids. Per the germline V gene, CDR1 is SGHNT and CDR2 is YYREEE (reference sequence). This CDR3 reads CASSQDRVGSYNSPLHF. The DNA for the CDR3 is TGTGCCAGCAGCCAGGACAGGGTCGGCTCCTATAATTCACCCCTCCACTTT.

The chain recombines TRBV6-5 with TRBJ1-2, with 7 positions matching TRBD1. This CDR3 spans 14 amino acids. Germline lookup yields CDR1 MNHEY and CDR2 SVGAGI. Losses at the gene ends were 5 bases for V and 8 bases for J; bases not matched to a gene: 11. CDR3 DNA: TGTGCCAGCAGTCCAGGGGGTTGGTTGGGGGGCTACACCTTC. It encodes CASSPGGWLGGYTF.

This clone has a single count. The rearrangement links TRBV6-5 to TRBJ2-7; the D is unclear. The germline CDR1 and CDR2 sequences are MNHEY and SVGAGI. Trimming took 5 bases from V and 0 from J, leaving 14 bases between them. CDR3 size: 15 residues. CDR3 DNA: TGTGCCAGCAGTGTTGACTGGCAGAGCTCCTACGAGCAGTACTTC. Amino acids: CASSVDWQSSYEQYF.

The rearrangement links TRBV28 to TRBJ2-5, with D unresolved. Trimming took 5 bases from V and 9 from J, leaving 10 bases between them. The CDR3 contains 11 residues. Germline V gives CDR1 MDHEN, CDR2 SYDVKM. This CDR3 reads CASSAVRAQYF. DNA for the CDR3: TGTGCCAGCAGTGCGGTCCGAGCCCAGTACTTC.

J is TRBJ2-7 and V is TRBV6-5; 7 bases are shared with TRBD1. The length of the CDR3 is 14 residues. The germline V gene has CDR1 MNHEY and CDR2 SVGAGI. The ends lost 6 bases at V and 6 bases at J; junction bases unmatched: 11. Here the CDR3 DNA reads TGTGCCAGCAGCTTGCAGGGGGTCGACGGCGAGCAGTACTTC. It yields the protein CASSLQGVDGEQYF.

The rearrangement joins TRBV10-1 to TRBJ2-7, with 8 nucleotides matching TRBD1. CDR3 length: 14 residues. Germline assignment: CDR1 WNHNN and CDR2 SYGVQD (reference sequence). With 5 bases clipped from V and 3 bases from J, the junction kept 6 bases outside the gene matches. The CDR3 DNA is TGCGCCAGCAGTAGACAGGGGTCTGGCTACGAGCAGTACTTC. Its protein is CASSRQGSGYEQYF.